The rows below give T cell receptor beta chains drawn from one sample of a study of OX40 agonist ivuxolimab in advanced cancers. TCRdb keeps only in-frame clones here, not all; method: immunoSEQ multiplex PCR. The table records tens of thousands of clones, roughly 86% of them present only once. Sequencing used CD4+ or CD8+ T cells sorted from blood, obtained in a trial of the OX40 agonist ivuxolimab. Receptors originate from an adult with an advanced solid tumor such as melanoma, head and neck, liver or kidney cancer. The CDR3 runs from the conserved cysteine through the conserved F or W. A D gene is named only where the DNA matches it firmly. The size of a clone is reported for some rows only, either as once, few or many, or as a class for expanded clones.

v_call	d_call	j_call	clone_size	cdr3_aa	cdr3_nt
TRBV18	-	TRBJ1-1	-	CASSPMSVRNTEAFF	TGTGCCAGCTCACCTATGAGTGTCCGCAACACTGAAGCTTTCTTT
TRBV28	-	TRBJ2-7	-	CASVPQQGGSYEQYF	TGTGCCAGCGTCCCTCAGCAAGGGGGCTCCTACGAGCAGTACTTC
TRBV9	-	TRBJ2-3	-	CASSASDVLTDTQYF	TGTGCCAGCAGCGCCTCGGACGTTCTCACAGATACGCAGTATTTT
TRBV6-6	-	TRBJ1-5	few	CASSYDRRVGNQPQHF	TGTGCCAGCAGTTACGATAGGAGGGTGGGCAATCAGCCCCAGCATTTT
TRBV7-9	-	TRBJ2-1	-	CASSFGSPYNEQFF	TGTGCCAGCAGCTTCGGAAGCCCCTACAATGAGCAGTTCTTC
TRBV30	-	TRBJ2-1	-	CAWSVQEFGEQFF	TGTGCCTGGAGTGTACAGGAGTTTGGTGAGCAGTTCTTC
TRBV11-2	-	TRBJ2-7	-	CASSLVDREQYF	TGTGCCAGCAGCTTAGTGGACAGAGAGCAGTACTTC
TRBV9	-	TRBJ2-6	-	CASSVGAGANVLTF	TGTGCCAGCAGCGTAGGCGCTGGGGCCAACGTCCTGACTTTC
TRBV7-3	-	TRBJ1-1	-	CASSLTVNTEAFF	TGTGCCAGCAGCCTGACGGTGAACACTGAAGCTTTCTTT
TRBV6-5	-	TRBJ1-5	-	CASQWDTKPQHF	TGTGCCAGCCAATGGGATACAAAGCCCCAGCATTTT
TRBV9	-	TRBJ2-2	-	CASSVALANTGELFF	TGTGCCAGCAGCGTAGCCCTAGCGAACACCGGGGAGCTGTTTTTT
TRBV28	-	TRBJ1-4	-	CATNTATNEKLFF	TGTGCCACCAACACAGCAACTAATGAAAAACTGTTTTTT
TRBV6-5	TRBD1	TRBJ1-1	-	CASSPDRTSNTEAFF	TGTGCCAGCAGTCCGGACAGGACCTCGAACACTGAAGCTTTCTTT
TRBV28	TRBD1	TRBJ1-3	-	CASSDRTSGNTIYF	TGTGCCAGTTCGGACAGGACCTCTGGAAACACCATATATTTT
TRBV18	-	TRBJ1-5	-	CASSPVLTGHSNQPQHF	TGTGCCAGCTCACCTGTTTTAACAGGACATAGCAATCAGCCCCAGCATTTT
TRBV15	TRBD1	TRBJ1-2	-	CATSWDRGNGYTF	TGTGCCACCAGCTGGGACAGGGGTAACGGCTACACCTTC
TRBV10-3	TRBD2	TRBJ2-1	-	CAIRDPGLAGAGEQFF	TGTGCCATCAGGGACCCGGGACTAGCGGGGGCGGGTGAGCAGTTCTTC
TRBV6-5	-	TRBJ1-2	-	CASRKGPNYGYTF	TGTGCCAGCAGAAAGGGACCGAACTATGGCTACACCTTC
TRBV29-1	TRBD2	TRBJ2-2	-	CSVLASGRAAYTGELFF	TGCAGCGTTTTGGCTAGCGGGAGGGCCGCGTACACCGGGGAGCTGTTTTTT
TRBV11-2	-	TRBJ1-2	-	CASSFDRGTKGRGSYGYTF	TGTGCCAGCAGCTTTGATCGGGGGACCAAAGGAAGGGGCTCCTATGGCTACACCTTC
TRBV27	-	TRBJ1-6	few	CASSLGRGWSPLHF	TGTGCCAGCAGTTTAGGTAGGGGTTGGTCACCCCTCCACTTT
TRBV2	-	TRBJ1-2	-	CASVSTANYGYTF	TGTGCCAGCGTGTCAACCGCTAACTATGGCTACACCTTC
TRBV7-2	-	TRBJ1-5	few	CASSLALTALNQPQHF	TGTGCCAGCAGCTTAGCGCTAACGGCACTGAATCAGCCCCAGCATTTT
TRBV5-4	TRBD2	TRBJ2-5	-	CASSHSGEEETQYF	TGTGCCAGCAGCCATAGCGGGGAAGAGGAGACCCAGTACTTC
TRBV2	-	TRBJ1-6	-	CASSVEEYSPLHF	TGTGCCAGCAGTGTAGAGGAATATTCACCCCTCCACTTT
TRBV6-1	TRBD1	TRBJ2-7	-	CASSRQGYEQYF	TGTGCCAGCAGTAGACAGGGTTACGAGCAGTACTTC
TRBV5-1	-	TRBJ2-3	-	CASSLAGYRTDTQYF	TGCGCCAGCAGCTTGGCGGGCTACCGAACAGATACGCAGTATTTT
TRBV5-4	TRBD2	TRBJ2-3	-	CASSLWRGGRTDTQYF	TGTGCCAGCAGCTTATGGCGGGGGGGCCGGACAGATACGCAGTATTTT
TRBV28	-	TRBJ1-2	once	CATFARAFYGYTF	TGTGCCACTTTTGCCCGGGCTTTCTATGGCTACACCTTC
TRBV10-3	TRBD1	TRBJ1-6	-	CAISENKGGFSPLHF	TGTGCCATCAGTGAGAACAAAGGGGGCTTTTCACCCCTCCACTTT
TRBV5-6	-	TRBJ1-2	-	CASSLARGAEGYTF	TGTGCCAGCAGCTTGGCCCGGGGGGCGGAAGGCTACACCTTC
TRBV5-1	TRBD1	TRBJ1-1	-	CASNRQPGQTNTEAFF	TGCGCCAGCAATCGTCAACCGGGACAGACGAACACTGAAGCTTTCTTT
TRBV14	-	TRBJ2-7	-	CASSLNYYEQYF	TGTGCCAGCAGTCTCAACTACTACGAGCAGTACTTC
TRBV6-6	-	TRBJ1-1	few	CASTPPQNTEAFF	TGTGCCAGCACACCTCCCCAGAACACTGAAGCTTTCTTT
TRBV18	TRBD1	TRBJ2-7	once	CASSPGTGGGEQYF	TGTGCCAGCTCACCCGGGACAGGGGGAGGCGAGCAGTACTTC
TRBV1	-	TRBJ2-5	-	CTSSYSGGATETQYF	TGCACCAGCAGCTATAGCGGGGGGGCCACGGAGACCCAGTACTTC
TRBV4-1	TRBD2	TRBJ2-5	-	CASSQVEGGLLAGTQETQYF	TGCGCCAGCAGCCAAGTAGAGGGGGGACTGCTAGCGGGAACCCAAGAGACCCAGTACTTC
TRBV15	-	TRBJ1-2	-	CATAEGSSNYGYTF	TGTGCCACCGCGGAGGGTTCCTCTAACTATGGCTACACCTTC
TRBV9	-	TRBJ1-2	-	CASSVDSRVGYGYTF	TGTGCCAGCAGCGTAGATAGCAGGGTGGGCTATGGCTACACCTTC
TRBV5-4	-	TRBJ2-5	-	CASSLEEETQYF	TGTGCCAGCAGCTTGGAAGAAGAGACCCAGTACTTC
TRBV5-1	-	TRBJ1-1	-	CASSRRQGTEAFF	TGCGCCAGCAGCAGACGGCAGGGCACTGAAGCTTTCTTT
TRBV11-2	-	TRBJ2-5	-	CASSRDEGETQYF	TGTGCCAGCAGCAGAGACGAGGGAGAGACCCAGTACTTC
TRBV4-3	TRBD1	TRBJ2-4	-	CASSQETGPNSKNIQYF	TGCGCCAGCAGCCAGGAGACAGGGCCTAATTCCAAAAACATTCAGTACTTC
TRBV7-9	-	TRBJ2-5	-	CASSLAKSWETQYF	TGTGCCAGCAGCTTAGCAAAGTCTTGGGAGACCCAGTACTTC
TRBV7-3	-	TRBJ2-2	-	CASSPLPGASSGELFF	TGTGCCAGCAGCCCCCTCCCGGGGGCAAGCTCCGGGGAGCTGTTTTTT
TRBV6-1	-	TRBJ2-7	-	CASSRAQGQGEQYF	TGTGCCAGCAGTAGAGCTCAGGGGCAGGGCGAGCAGTACTTC
TRBV5-3	TRBD1	TRBJ1-4	-	CARSPLDRDQGWKLFF	TGTGCCAGAAGCCCACTGGACAGGGATCAGGGATGGAAACTGTTTTTT
TRBV19	-	TRBJ2-7	-	CASSPGQRSNEQYF	TGTGCCAGTAGTCCTGGACAGAGAAGCAACGAGCAGTACTTC
TRBV7-6	-	TRBJ2-7	-	CASSFAGGGNEQYF	TGTGCCAGCAGCTTTGCTGGCGGGGGCAACGAGCAGTACTTC
TRBV6-6	-	TRBJ1-3	-	CASSRGQGSENTIYF	TGTGCCAGCAGCCGAGGGCAGGGATCGGAAAACACCATATATTTT
TRBV28	-	TRBJ2-7	-	CASSLRTAYEQYF	TGTGCCAGCAGTTTACGGACAGCCTACGAGCAGTACTTC
TRBV5-4	TRBD2	TRBJ2-5	-	CASSRTAGLGPQETQYF	TGTGCCAGCAGTCGAACGGCGGGACTAGGCCCCCAAGAGACCCAGTACTTC
TRBV5-4	TRBD1	TRBJ2-5	-	CASSFTGGQETQYF	TGTGCCAGCAGCTTTACAGGGGGCCAAGAGACCCAGTACTTC